This T cell receptor beta chain was recorded in a study of monozygotic twins with cystic fibrosis. The data were produced by immunoSEQ multiplex PCR, yet TCRdb's version contains in-frame clones alone and is incomplete. The top ten hold 0.24% of the sample, which has roughly 9,400 clones, over 98% seen once. The germline gives CDR1 KGHSH, CDR2 LQKENI. Losses at the gene ends were 3 bases for V and 3 bases for J; bases not matched to a gene: 9. There are 16 residues in the CDR3. Sequenced material: blood. The source of this sequence is a girl aged 2 to 10 with cystic fibrosis. This chain links TRBV18 with TRBJ1-1; 8 nucleotides match TRBD1. The CDR3 DNA reads TGTGCCAGCTCACCCCTGACAGGGGCTATGGACACTGAAGCTTTCTTT. It specifies CASSPLTGAMDTEAFF. The complete variable domain, with remaining parts taken from reference TRBV18 and TRBJ1-1, reads NAGVMQNPRHLVRRRGQEARLRCSPMKGHSHVYWYRQLPEEGLKFMVYLQKENIIDESGMPKERFSAEFPKEGPSILRIQQVVRGDSAAYFCASSPLTGAMDTEAFFGQGTRLTVV.